One sample yielded the 21 T cell receptor beta chains listed below, sequenced in a study of identical twins. TCRdb reanalysed the 5' RACE reads using MiXCR and keeps one entry per CDR3 protein. The repertoire has 1.5 million to 2 million distinct CDR3 sequences, more than 30% of them found once; the top ten carry about 0.27%. Sequencing used cord blood. The receptors were gathered from a newborn girl in good health.

The CDR3 sequence is CASSLLAGGLTGELFF. Here the CDR3 DNA reads TGTGCCAGCAGCCTCCTAGCGGGGGGGCTCACCGGGGAGCTGTTTTTT. V gene TRBV4-2 combines with J gene TRBJ2-2; 12 positions agree with TRBD2. Germline trimming cut 4 bases from V and 4 bases from J; bases unmatched to any gene: 4. The CDR3 extends over 16 amino acids. Germline lookup yields CDR1 LGHNA and CDR2 YNFKEQ.

This clonotype was detected a few times. The J gene is TRBJ1-2, the V gene TRBV5-5, with a possible D match to TRBD1 (5 bases). Germline V gives CDR1 SGHKS, CDR2 YYEKEE (reference sequence). CDR3 length: 12 residues. With 3 bases removed from V and 8 bases from J, the gap between germline ends came to 11 bases. CDR3 loop: CASSWGGEGYTF. As DNA, the CDR3 is TGTGCCAGCAGCTGGGGAGGGGAAGGCTACACCTTC. Full variable domain (missing parts from reference TRBV5-5 and TRBJ1-2): DAGVTQSPTHLIKTRGQQVTLRCSPISGHKSVSWYQQVLGQGPQFIFQYYEKEERGRGNFPDRFSARQFPNYSSELNVNALLLGDSALYLCASSWGGEGYTFGSGTRLTVV.

The chain is built from TRBV7-2 and TRBJ2-7; possibly TRBD2 for D (6 bases). This CDR3 spans 13 amino acids. V was clipped by 0 bases and J by 10 bases, with 13 bases between them. Germline V gene lookup returns CDR1 SGHTA and CDR2 FQGNSA. DNA for the CDR3: TGTGCCAGCAGCTTAGCGCCGGGGGTGGCCCAGTACTTC. Amino acids: CASSLAPGVAQYF.

V is TRBV20-1 and J is TRBJ2-3; no clear D gene. The germline V gene encodes CDR1 DFQATT and CDR2 SNEGSKA (reference sequence). This CDR3 has 11 residues. The CDR3 here is CRADTTDTQYF. The CDR3 nucleotides are TGCAGGGCCGACACGACAGATACGCAGTATTTT.

In its sample, this clonotype was seen many times. J is TRBJ2-7 and V is TRBV27; D call uncertain. This CDR3 is 14 amino acids long. Germline CDR1 is MNHEY and CDR2 is SMNVEV (reference sequence). V dropped 2 bases and J dropped 2 bases, with 10 bases sitting between them. The CDR3 DNA is TGTGCCAGCAGTTTAGGAAGGTTAGCCTACGAGCAGTACTTC. This encodes CASSLGRLAYEQYF.

This clonotype was counted only a few times. The chain recombines TRBV20-1 with TRBJ1-1; 9 bases are shared with TRBD1. Germline V gene lookup returns CDR1 DFQATT and CDR2 SNEGSKA (reference sequence). The V segment lost 5 bases and the J segment 3 bases; nucleotides outside the gene matches: 4. This CDR3 region has 13 residues. CDR3 nucleotides: TGCAGTGCTGAACAGGGGGCTCACACTGAAGCTTTCTTT. The encoded protein is CSAEQGAHTEAFF.

The chain has TRBV4-1 and TRBJ2-2; a possible D gene is TRBD1 (5 bases). Germline CDR1 and CDR2: MGHRA and YSYEKL. The V end was cut by 1 base, the J end by 7 bases, with 7 bases between. CDR3 length: 13 residues. CDR3 sequence (DNA): TGCGCCAGCAGCCAAGGCCAGGGCGGGGAGCTGTTTTTT. Protein product: CASSQGQGGELFF.

This clonotype was seen a handful of times. This chain joins TRBV28 and TRBJ2-5; TRBD2 might be the D (6 bases). Germline-derived CDR1 and CDR2 are MDHEN and SYDVKM. The germline V and J ends were trimmed by 5 bases and 3 bases, with 16 bases remaining between them. The CDR3 totals 15 residues. Written as DNA, the CDR3 is TGTGCCAGCAGTCCGTGGACTAACAAGAAAGAGACCCAGTACTTC. This codes for CASSPWTNKKETQYF.

This sequence joins TRBV29-1 and TRBJ2-7, with D possibly TRBD1 on 6 matching bases. V was shortened by 3 bases and J by 1 base, with 7 bases between the two germline ends. Germline V lookup: CDR1 SQVTM, CDR2 ANQGSEA. The CDR3 loop spans 12 amino acids. This chain's CDR3 is CSVETGSYEQYF. The DNA for the CDR3 is TGCAGCGTTGAGACAGGTTCCTACGAGCAGTACTTC.

The gene calls are TRBV9 and TRBJ2-3; 10 bases agree with TRBD2. Germline V gene sequence: CDR1 SGDLS, CDR2 YYNGEE. The CDR3 runs 16 residues. V dropped 2 bases and J dropped 2; count of bases not matched to a gene: 5. The CDR3 region is CASSVLAGAHTDTQYF. As DNA, the CDR3 is TGTGCCAGCAGCGTCCTAGCGGGAGCCCACACAGATACGCAGTATTTT.

A note on this clonotype: Being one base from a much bigger clone, this may be a read error. The CDR3 spells CASSQLGRDGDAQYF. The CDR3 DNA follows: TGTGCCAGCAGCCAACTCGGCAGGGATGGCGATGCGCAGTATTTT. The rearrangement joins TRBV3-1 to TRBJ2-3; D might be TRBD1 (5 bases). Germline V gives CDR1 LGHDT, CDR2 YNNKEL (reference sequence). Trimming stripped 2 bases from V and 10 bases from J, with 19 bases between. The CDR3 covers 15 residues.

This clonotype appeared a single time. The V and J genes are TRBV29-1 and TRBJ1-1; no definite D call. From germline, CDR1 is SQVTM and CDR2 ANQGSEA. Trimming removed 1 base from V and 7 bases from J, with 13 bases in between. The CDR3 covers 13 residues. The CDR3 sequence: CSVEGLAEVEAFF. The CDR3, as DNA: TGCAGCGTTGAAGGATTGGCAGAGGTTGAAGCTTTCTTT.

Regarding this clonotype: Germline is not matched at one junction end, which may reflect a read error. The CDR3 loop is CASSPGTSTDRQYF. CDR3 DNA sequence: TGTGCCAGCAGCCCGGGGACTAGCACAGATAGGCAGTATTTT. The V and J genes are TRBV7-8 and TRBJ2-3; TRBD2 matches at 9 bases. This CDR3 has 14 amino acids. CDR1 SGHVS and CDR2 FQNEAQ come from the germline V gene.

This clonotype was recorded a few times. The V and J genes are TRBV21-1 and TRBJ1-1. TRBV21-1 is annotated as a pseudogene. This CDR3 region has 11 residues. The CDR3 here is CASSKVGEAFF. The CDR3 bases are TGTGCCAGCAGCAAAGTAGGGGAAGCTTTCTTT.

This clonotype was counted between two and nine times. The chain is built from TRBV10-3 and TRBJ2-7, with D perhaps assigned TRBD1 or TRBD2 (5 bases each). With 4 bases removed from V and 0 bases from J, the gap between germline ends came to 16 bases. This CDR3 has 16 residues. Germline CDR1 is ENHRY and CDR2 is SYGVKD. The CDR3 DNA is TGTGCCATCAGTGGGGGCCCAACTAGAAGCTCCTACGAGCAGTACTTC. It translates to CAISGGPTRSSYEQYF.

This chain uses TRBV19 with TRBJ2-5; a possible D gene is TRBD2 (5 bases). This CDR3 spans 16 amino acids. Germline V lookup: CDR1 LNHDA, CDR2 SQIVND (reference sequence). V lost 1 base to trimming and J lost 11 bases, with 23 bases between them. CDR3 DNA sequence: TGTGCCAGTAGTATAGTCGAGAGAGGGCTAGGCAATGAGCAGTACTTC. This translates into CASSIVERGLGNEQYF.

This clonotype was picked up a small number of times. The chain joins TRBV24-1 to TRBJ2-3, with 8 bases identical to TRBD2. V gave up 2 bases and J gave up 5 bases; unmatched junction bases: 11. The CDR3 loop spans 17 amino acids. Germline V gene lookup returns CDR1 KGHDR and CDR2 SFDVKD. CDR3 coding DNA: TGTGCCACCAGTGATTCGGTAGCGGGACTTTGGGAAGATACGCAGTATTTT. Protein sequence: CATSDSVAGLWEDTQYF.

Turning to this clonotype: A junction boundary mismatches the germline segment, possibly from a read error. The chain has TRBV27 and TRBJ2-1; 9 nucleotides match TRBD1. Germline CDR1 reads MNHEY; CDR2 reads SMNVEV (reference sequence). This CDR3 comprises 14 residues. The CDR3 loop is CVSSLDRGRNEQFF. The CDR3 DNA reads TGTGTCAGCAGTTTGGACAGGGGAAGGAATGAGCAGTTCTTC.

This clonotype was seen a few times. The rearrangement joins TRBV20-1 to TRBJ1-6; D possibly corresponds to TRBD1 (5 bases). Trimming cost V 6 bases and J 8 bases, with 11 bases left between them. The CDR3 covers 12 residues. CDR1 is DFQATT, CDR2 SNEGSKA, per germline (reference sequence). The CDR3 reads CSAGRSYSPLHF. CDR3 nucleotide sequence: TGCAGTGCGGGACGGAGCTATTCACCCCTCCACTTT.

The rearrangement uses TRBV2 and TRBJ1-5; D not certain. V was pared by 11 bases and J by 3 bases, with 14 bases between. This CDR3 region has 13 residues. From germline, CDR1 is SNHLY and CDR2 FYNNEI. The CDR3 loop reads CAGKEMLNQPQHF. Here the CDR3 DNA reads TGTGCCGGCAAGGAAATGCTCAATCAGCCCCAGCATTTT. Using reference TRBV2 and TRBJ1-5 for the parts outside the CDR3, the full variable domain is EPEVTQTPSHQVTQMGQEVILRCVPISNHLYFYWYRQILGQKVEFLVSFYNNEISEKSEIFDDQFSVERPDGSNFTLKIRSTKLEDSAMYFCAGKEMLNQPQHFGDGTRLSIL.

The chain joins TRBV29-1 to TRBJ2-5, with TRBD2 identical over 9 bases. The junction had 3 bases not matched to a gene; V was cut back by 0 bases and J by 1 base. This CDR3 region has 15 residues. CDR1 and CDR2 from the germline V gene are SQVTM and ANQGSEA. The DNA of the CDR3 is TGCAGCGTTGAAGATAGCGGGGGTCTCCAAGAGACCCAGTACTTC. This sequence encodes CSVEDSGGLQETQYF.